Sequencing of this T cell receptor beta chain was carried out in a study of identical twins. There are a few counts of this clonotype. Its antigen is unidentified. Study-wide results and caveats: Models, which agreed with sharing between unrelated individuals, nonetheless underestimated the out-of-frame TCR alpha sharing seen in monozygotic twins. Conclusions leaned on cross-sectional statistical analysis and did not track the same donors over time. Weaker excess sharing between twins was seen in beta out-of-frame sequences.

The authors used template switching to add a universal primer site and gave cDNA unique molecular identifiers. TCRdb independently ran MiXCR on the 5' RACE reads; one entry per CDR3 protein. This repertoire shows a few hundred thousand distinct CDR3 sequences, less than 9% found once; its top ten account for approximately 2%. CDR3 length equals 14 residues. Germline loops: CDR1 MGHDK, CDR2 SYGVNS. Trimming removed 5 bases from V and 0 bases from J, with 10 bases in between. These data are also associated with another study on yellow fever vaccine responses in identical twins.

This TCR derives from a woman in her late teens or twenties in good health. This rearrangement joins TRBV25-1 to TRBJ1-1, with D unresolved. The sequencing sample was made of memory (CD45RO+) T cells sorted from blood. CDR3 bases: TGTGCCAGCAGTCCGAAGTTGGTGAACACTGAAGCTTTCTTT. Residues: CASSPKLVNTEAFF.